This TCR beta chain was documented in a study of beta chain features in type 1 diabetes. Notes on the study in general: Shortening that was moderate but significant affected the TCRB CDR3s of Type 1 diabetes patients in all four CD4+ subsets.

Investigators reverse transcribed all isolated RNA, so they sequenced expressed TCRB transcripts. Here immunoSEQ multiplex PCR was the method, and the copy in TCRdb shows in-frame clones only, minus some. The table has around 40,000 clones, approximately 70% seen once. Per the germline V gene, CDR1 is SGHTA and CDR2 is FQGNSA. The CDR3 contains 14 residues. V was shortened by 3 bases and J by 6 bases, with 9 bases between the two germline ends. This clone was observed a few times. Its target is not known. The receptor was isolated from a man younger than 45 with type 1 diabetes. Some clones in this sample may be carry-over from other donors' samples. The chain uses TRBV7-2 and TRBJ1-6; D gene ambiguous. The material sequenced was Tregs from blood. This CDR3 is CASSLWPTNSPLHF. The CDR3 bases are TGTGCCAGCAGCTTGTGGCCAACTAATTCACCCCTCCACTTT.